These 30 T cell receptor beta chains were all obtained from the same sample, sequenced in a study of CXCR3-negative and CXCR3-positive naive CD8 T cells. 5' RACE that incorporated UMI labels was used to prepare the TRB cDNA libraries. Reprocessing the 5' RACE reads, TCRdb reports a single entry for every CDR3 protein and omits DNA. This table holds about 26,000 distinct CDR3 sequences. The source material was naive CXCR3- CD8+ T cells from blood. Subset given: CD45RO-CCR7+CD27+CD95- naive CD8+ T cells lacking CXCR3 (TNR3-). The receptors were gathered from a human donor in good health. Some clones in this sample may be carry-over from other donors' samples.

The chain uses TRBV7-6 and TRBJ1-2. Germline lookup yields CDR1 SGHVS and CDR2 FNYEAQ. This CDR3 comprises 12 residues. CDR3 amino acids: CASSSSLYGYTF.

V gene TRBV11-2 combines with J gene TRBJ2-3; TCRdb's D call, TRBD2, is unchecked because there is no DNA. CDR3 length: 15 amino acids. Germline CDR1 is SGHAT and CDR2 is FQNNGV. CDR3 loop: CASSQSFVGPIAQYF.

The rearrangement uses TRBV12-3 or TRBV12-4 and TRBJ2-1; TCRdb's D call of TRBD2 is untestable without DNA. The CDR3 covers 15 residues. CDR3 amino acids: CASSRLVGGGVEQFF.

The chain joins TRBV7-9 to TRBJ2-2; the TCRdb call, TRBD1, lacks DNA for checking. Germline V gene data show CDR1 as SEHNR and CDR2 as FQNEAQ (reference sequence). This CDR3 has 15 amino acids. CDR3 protein: CASISGTGNTGELFF.

This CDR3 reads CASSEGGGQNEQFF. The chain uses TRBV6-4 and TRBJ2-1; the D gene TCRdb calls, TRBD2, cannot be checked with no DNA. The CDR3 runs to 14 residues. The V gene's germline CDR1 is MRHNA and CDR2 SNTAGT.

CDR3 sequence: CSVEHGIGISNYGYTF. This chain links TRBV29-1 with TRBJ1-2. CDR1 is SQVTM, CDR2 ANQGSEA, per germline. This CDR3 is 16 amino acids long. The variable domain in full, completed from reference TRBV29-1 and TRBJ1-2, reads SAVISQKPSRDICQRGTSLTIQCQVDSQVTMMFWYRQQPGQSLTLIATANQGSEATYESGFVIDKFPISRPNLTFSTLTVSNMSPEDSSIYLCSVEHGIGISNYGYTFGSGTRLTVV.

The chain links TRBV5-1 to TRBJ1-1; the D call from TCRdb, TRBD1, cannot be confirmed without DNA. The CDR3 spans 12 residues. Germline V gene sequence: CDR1 SGHRS, CDR2 YFSETQ. CDR3 region: CASSLGDGEAFF.

Frequency places this clonotype as medium-sized. The chain links TRBV6-5 to TRBJ1-2; checking the TCRdb D call of TRBD1 is not possible without DNA. The CDR3 runs to 15 residues. In germline, CDR1 is MNHEY, CDR2 SVGAGI. The CDR3 loop is CASSYSILDKNGYTF.

This clonotype is deemed medium-sized (0.01 to 0.1%) by its frequency. The rearrangement uses TRBV29-1 and TRBJ2-2; TCRdb picks TRBD1, but there is no DNA to check that call. Germline CDR1 is SQVTM and CDR2 is ANQGSEA. The CDR3 totals 13 residues. The CDR3 protein is CSVDTGDPGELFF.

The chain recombines TRBV14 with TRBJ1-6; the TRBD1 assignment by TCRdb is unverifiable without DNA. The CDR3 totals 15 residues. CDR1 SGHDN and CDR2 FVKESK come from the germline V gene. CDR3 sequence: CASSQGGRGYSPLHF.

The gene calls are TRBV15 and TRBJ2-4. The CDR3 runs to 18 residues. Germline V gene data show CDR1 as LNHNV and CDR2 as YYDKDF (reference sequence). The CDR3: CATSRESGSKGAKNIQYF.

This chain uses TRBV20-1 with TRBJ2-5; the D call from TCRdb, TRBD2, cannot be confirmed without DNA. The CDR3 contains 15 residues. Germline V gives CDR1 DFQATT, CDR2 SNEGSKA (reference sequence). The CDR3 region is CSARAAGGPAETQYF.

This chain joins TRBV6-2 or TRBV6-3 and TRBJ2-7. Germline assignment: CDR1 MNHEY and CDR2 SVGEGT. The CDR3 loop spans 15 amino acids. This CDR3 reads CASSPRGTDLFGGYF.

This clonotype counts as medium-sized by frequency. The V and J genes are TRBV12-5 and TRBJ1-1. The CDR3 extends over 13 amino acids. Germline V gives CDR1 LGHNT, CDR2 FRNRAP. The CDR3 sequence is CASGLNENTEAFF. Together with reference TRBV12-5 and TRBJ1-1, the CDR3 gives the full variable domain: DARVTQTPRHKVTEMGQEVTMRCQPILGHNTVFWYRQTMMQGLELLAYFRNRAPLDDSGMPKDRFSAEMPDATLATLKIQPSEPRDSAVYFCASGLNENTEAFFGQGTRLTVV.

The genes are TRBV29-1 and TRBJ2-5. The CDR3 contains 12 residues. CDR1 and CDR2 (germline): SQVTM, ANQGSEA. The CDR3 loop is CSVVSAQETQYF.

The V call is TRBV29-1, the J call TRBJ2-2; TCRdb picks TRBD1, but there is no DNA to check that call. CDR3 length equals 13 residues. The germline CDR1 and CDR2 sequences are SQVTM and ANQGSEA. This chain's CDR3 is CSAGDRGSGELFF.

The CDR3 reads CSARSRDRYEQYF. The rearrangement links TRBV20-1 to TRBJ2-7; the TRBD1 assignment by TCRdb is unverifiable without DNA. Per the germline V gene, CDR1 is DFQATT and CDR2 is SNEGSKA (reference sequence). The CDR3 loop spans 13 amino acids.

V and J are TRBV13 and TRBJ1-1. CDR1 and CDR2 (germline): PRHDT, FYEKMQ (reference sequence). This CDR3 comprises 14 residues. The chain's CDR3 is CASSFGTQQAEAFF.

The V and J genes are TRBV4-3 and TRBJ2-2; no DNA is available, so the TRBD2 call from TCRdb remains unchecked. CDR3 length: 16 residues. CDR1 is LGHNA and CDR2 is YSLEER in the germline V gene. CDR3 in amino acids: CASSPPPGGNTGELFF.

The chain couples TRBV29-1 to TRBJ2-1; TCRdb selects TRBD2, and the lack of DNA leaves this call unchecked. The CDR3 is 14 amino acids. Germline CDR1 SQVTM, CDR2 ANQGSEA. The CDR3 is CSGQTAGGYNEQFF.

The genes are TRBV6-6 and TRBJ2-7; checking the TCRdb D call of TRBD1 is not possible without DNA. The CDR3 runs to 14 residues. Germline V gene lookup returns CDR1 MNHNY and CDR2 SVGAGI (reference sequence). The CDR3 spells CASSYSGAGSEQYF.

V usage is TRBV7-3 and J usage is TRBJ2-1; lacking DNA, the TRBD1 call made by TCRdb goes unchecked. The CDR3 is made up of 15 amino acids. Per germline, CDR1 SGHTA and CDR2 FQGTGA. CDR3 loop: CASSLSQGFYNEQFF.

The V call is TRBV20-1, the J call TRBJ2-2; the TCRdb call, TRBD1, lacks DNA for checking. This CDR3 contains 15 residues. Looked up from germline, CDR1 is DFQATT and CDR2 is SNEGSKA (reference sequence). The chain's CDR3 is CSAREGRLDTGELFF.

The V and J genes are TRBV15 and TRBJ1-1; TCRdb picks TRBD1, but there is no DNA to check that call. Looked up from germline, CDR1 is LNHNV and CDR2 is YYDKDF (reference sequence). The CDR3 is 15 amino acids. This chain's CDR3 is CATSRVPGRVTEAFF.

The V and J genes are TRBV7-6 and TRBJ2-1. CDR3 size: 13 residues. Germline values: CDR1 SGHVS, CDR2 FNYEAQ. The CDR3 loop is CASSFFSYNEQFF.

This chain links TRBV12-3 or TRBV12-4 with TRBJ2-1; lacking DNA, the TRBD1 call made by TCRdb goes unchecked. This CDR3 spans 17 amino acids. The CDR3 protein is CARNGDRGQAPYNEQFF.

The chain recombines TRBV20-1 with TRBJ1-5; without DNA, the TCRdb call of TRBD1 cannot be checked. Germline V gene sequence: CDR1 DFQATT, CDR2 SNEGSKA (reference sequence). The CDR3 is 14 amino acids. CDR3 protein: CSARDPGSNQPQHF.

This chain connects TRBV29-1 to TRBJ2-5. The CDR3 covers 15 residues. The germline gives CDR1 SQVTM, CDR2 ANQGSEA. The CDR3 spells CSVEFLDNEQETQYF.

V usage is TRBV12-3 or TRBV12-4 and J usage is TRBJ2-2; no DNA is available, so the TRBD2 call from TCRdb remains unchecked. The CDR3 has 17 residues. This chain's CDR3 is CASSLAAAGGHGGELFF.

V and J are TRBV18 and TRBJ2-2. From germline, CDR1 is KGHSH and CDR2 LQKENI. This CDR3 is 11 amino acids long. CDR3 in amino acids: CASSEVGELFF.